This T cell receptor (beta chain) came from a study of cytomegalovirus exposure and HLA in healthy donors. Study conclusions and caveats: In a later analysis, TCR association rates varied by HLA locus: DRB1 most, HLA-C fewest.

Only a few counts were recorded for this clone. Its antigen is currently unknown. Germline V CDR1 and CDR2: SGHRS, YFSETQ. Losses at the gene ends were 0 bases for V and 5 bases for J; bases not matched to a gene: 10. This CDR3 has 17 amino acids. The primer mix had 60 Vbeta and 13 Jbeta primers. Clones were sequenced by immunoSEQ multiplex PCR, and TCRdb holds only the in-frame ones, with some missing. The repertoire consists of 190,000 or so clones, with roughly four fifths occurring once and the leading ten covering over 1.5%. The chain employs TRBV5-1 and TRBJ2-3, with 9 bases matching TRBD1. The specimen was PBMCs. The receptor comes from a man between 45 and 60 years old in good health and CMV-seronegative. CDR3 sequence (DNA): TGCGCCAGCAGCTTGGCGGGTCGAGGGACAGGGCTAGATACGCAGTATTTT. Amino acids: CASSLAGRGTGLDTQYF.